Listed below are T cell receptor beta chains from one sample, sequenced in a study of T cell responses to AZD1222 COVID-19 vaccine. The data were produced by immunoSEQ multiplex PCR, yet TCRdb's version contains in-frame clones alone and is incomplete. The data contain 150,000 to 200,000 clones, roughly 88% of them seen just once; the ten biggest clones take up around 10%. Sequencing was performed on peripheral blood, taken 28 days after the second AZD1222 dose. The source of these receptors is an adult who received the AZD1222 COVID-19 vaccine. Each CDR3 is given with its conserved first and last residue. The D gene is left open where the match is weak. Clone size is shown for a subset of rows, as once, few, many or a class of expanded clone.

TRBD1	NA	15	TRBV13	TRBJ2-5	CASSYGTGGSKTQYF	TGTGCCAGCAGCTACGGGACAGGAGGGTCGAAGACCCAGTACTTC
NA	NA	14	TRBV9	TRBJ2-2	CASSEGQATGELFF	TGTGCCAGCAGCGAGGGACAAGCGACCGGGGAGCTGTTTTTT
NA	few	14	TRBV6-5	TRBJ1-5	CASSPWGTNQPQHF	TGTGCCAGCAGTCCCTGGGGGACCAATCAGCCCCAGCATTTT
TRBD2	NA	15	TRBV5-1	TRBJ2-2	CASSLTTSYTGELFF	TGCGCCAGCAGCTTGACGACTAGCTACACCGGGGAGCTGTTTTTT
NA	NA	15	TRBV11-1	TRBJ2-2	CASSLIGHLTGELFF	TGTGCCAGCAGCTTAATAGGACATTTAACCGGGGAGCTGTTTTTT
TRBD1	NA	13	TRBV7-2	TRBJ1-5	CASSRQGLEPQHF	TGTGCCAGCTCTCGACAGGGTTTGGAGCCCCAGCATTTT
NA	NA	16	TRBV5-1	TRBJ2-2	CASSYELGGGTGELFF	TGCGCCAGCAGCTATGAGCTGGGGGGTGGCACCGGGGAGCTGTTTTTT
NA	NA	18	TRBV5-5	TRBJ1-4	CASSLRTGGRATNEKLFF	TGTGCCAGCAGCTTAAGGACCGGGGGCAGAGCAACTAATGAAAAACTGTTTTTT
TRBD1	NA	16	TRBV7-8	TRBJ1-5	CASSSKRQGAVQPQHF	TGTGCCAGCAGCTCTAAACGGCAGGGGGCAGTTCAGCCCCAGCATTTT
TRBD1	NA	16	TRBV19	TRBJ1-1	CASSMRTGAMNTEAFF	TGTGCCAGTAGTATGAGGACAGGGGCCATGAACACTGAAGCTTTCTTT
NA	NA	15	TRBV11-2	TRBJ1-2	CASSSLDRPNYGYTF	TGTGCCAGCAGCTCCCTCGACAGGCCTAACTATGGCTACACCTTC
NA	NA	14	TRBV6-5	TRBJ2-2	CASRPTFNTGELFF	TGTGCCAGCAGGCCTACCTTTAACACCGGGGAGCTGTTTTTT
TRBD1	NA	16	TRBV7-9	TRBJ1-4	CASSFNRGPEDEKLFF	TGTGCCAGCAGCTTTAACAGGGGGCCAGAGGATGAAAAACTGTTTTTT
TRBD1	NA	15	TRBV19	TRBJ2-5	CASSIDRGLKETQYF	TGTGCCAGTAGTATAGACAGGGGGCTTAAGGAGACCCAGTACTTC
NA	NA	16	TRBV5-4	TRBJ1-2	CASSLFTQGSNYGYTF	TGTGCCAGCAGCTTGTTCACTCAGGGCTCTAACTATGGCTACACCTTC
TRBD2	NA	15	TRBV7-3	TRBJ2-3	CASSLAGGRTDTQYF	TGTGCCAGCAGCTTAGCGGGGGGGCGCACAGATACGCAGTATTTT
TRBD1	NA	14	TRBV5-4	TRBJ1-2	CASSSGQRIGGYTF	TGTGCCAGCAGCTCGGGACAGAGGATAGGGGGCTACACCTTC
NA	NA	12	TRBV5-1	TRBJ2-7	CASSLRGYEQYF	TGCGCCAGCAGCTTGAGGGGTTACGAGCAGTACTTC
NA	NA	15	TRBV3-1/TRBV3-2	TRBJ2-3	CASSQASRYTDTQYF	TGTGCCAGCAGCCAAGCTAGCCGGTACACAGATACGCAGTATTTT
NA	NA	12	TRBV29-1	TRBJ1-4	CSVESEGNKLFF	TGCAGCGTTGAATCTGAAGGGAATAAACTGTTTTTT
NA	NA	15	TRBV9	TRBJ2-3	CASSARQGGRDTQYF	TGTGCCAGCAGCGCGAGACAGGGAGGGAGAGATACGCAGTATTTT
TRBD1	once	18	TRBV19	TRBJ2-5	CASTQYHLQGALVETQYF	TGTGCCAGTACCCAATACCACCTACAGGGGGCGTTGGTAGAGACCCAGTACTTC
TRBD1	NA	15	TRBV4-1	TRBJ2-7	CASSQGQGASYEQYF	TGCGCCAGCAGCCAAGGACAGGGGGCGTCCTACGAGCAGTACTTC
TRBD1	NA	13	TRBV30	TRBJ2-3	CAWVTGMADTQYF	TGTGCCTGGGTGACAGGGATGGCAGATACGCAGTATTTT
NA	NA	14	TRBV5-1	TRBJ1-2	CASSVDSRSTGYTF	TGCGCCAGCAGCGTGGACAGCCGATCTACTGGCTACACCTTC
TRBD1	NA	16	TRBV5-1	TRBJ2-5	CASSLAPGQGQETQYF	TGCGCCAGCAGCTTGGCCCCGGGACAGGGCCAAGAGACCCAGTACTTC
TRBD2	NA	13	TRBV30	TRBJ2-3	CAWIAGNTDTQYF	TGTGCCTGGATAGCGGGGAACACAGATACGCAGTATTTT
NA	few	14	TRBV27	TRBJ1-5	CASSPDRNNQPQHF	TGTGCCAGCAGTCCAGACAGGAACAATCAGCCCCAGCATTTT
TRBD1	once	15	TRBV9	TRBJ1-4	CASSVGTGAAEKLFF	TGTGCCAGCAGCGTAGGGACAGGGGCGGCGGAAAAACTGTTTTTT
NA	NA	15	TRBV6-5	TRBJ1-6	CASTKSAGAESPLHF	TGTGCCAGCACCAAATCGGCGGGGGCGGAGTCACCCCTCCACTTT
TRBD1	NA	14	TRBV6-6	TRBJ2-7	CASSFAGQGSEQYF	TGTGCCAGCAGTTTTGCGGGACAGGGAAGCGAGCAGTACTTC
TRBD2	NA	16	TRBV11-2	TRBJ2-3	CASSLSGGDRTDTQYF	TGTGCCAGCAGCTTAAGCGGGGGGGATCGCACAGATACGCAGTATTTT
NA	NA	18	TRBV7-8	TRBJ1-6	CASSLFRQAGSYNSPLHF	TGTGCCAGCAGCTTATTCAGACAAGCAGGCTCCTATAATTCACCCCTCCACTTT
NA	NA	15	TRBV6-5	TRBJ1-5	CASSLERGSNQPQHF	TGTGCCAGCAGTTTAGAACGAGGGAGCAATCAGCCCCAGCATTTT
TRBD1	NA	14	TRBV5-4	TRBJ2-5	CASSLGQGGATQYF	TGTGCCAGCAGCTTGGGACAGGGGGGTGCGACCCAGTACTTC
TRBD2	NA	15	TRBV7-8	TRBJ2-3	CASSSRLAGTDTQYF	TGTGCCAGCAGCTCCCGGCTAGCGGGCACAGATACGCAGTATTTT
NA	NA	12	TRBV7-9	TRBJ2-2	CASSLLNGELFF	TGTGCCAGCAGCTTATTAAACGGGGAGCTGTTTTTT
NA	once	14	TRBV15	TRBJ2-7	CATSRLRGAYEQYF	TGTGCCACCAGCAGGCTGAGGGGGGCATACGAGCAGTACTTC
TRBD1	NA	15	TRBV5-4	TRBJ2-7	CASSNRDRASYEQYF	TGTGCCAGCAGCAACCGGGACAGGGCCTCCTACGAGCAGTACTTC
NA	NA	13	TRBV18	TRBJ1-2	CASSPGPGSGYTF	TGTGCCAGCTCACCAGGCCCAGGGTCTGGCTACACCTTC
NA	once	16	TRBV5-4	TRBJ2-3	CASSSLRDGSTDTQYF	TGTGCCAGCAGCAGTCTCCGGGACGGAAGCACAGATACGCAGTATTTT